What follows is one TCR beta chain and its context. Its antigen remains unknown. This may be a read error, as it is one base from a much larger clone. This record comes from a study of regulatory T cells in long-lasting Graves disease. Study summary: Newly diagnosed Graves' patients took antithyroid drugs under 3 months. The study, taken as a whole, reports: Fewer public clonotypes were shared by new patients (under 1,000) than by persistent patients (roughly 2,500).

Sequencing libraries for TCR beta were prepared with iRepertoire HTBI primers and Arm-PCR of CDR3 regions. TCRdb reprocessed the multiplex PCR reads via MiXCR and lists one record per CDR3 protein. The data contain a few hundred thousand distinct CDR3 sequences, approximately 15% of them seen just once; the ten biggest clones take up about 8.2%. Time point here: newly diagnosed GD, antithyroid drugs for less than 3 months. Scientists built the TCR library using RNA that was extracted from PBMCs. Graves' disease diagnosis followed American Thyroid Association guidelines. The CDR3 loop spans 14 amino acids. V was cut by 7 bases and J by 8 bases, with 18 bases left in between. The same data also contributed to another study, on T cells in Graves' hyperthyroidism and ophthalmopathy. Per that paper: Most thyroid clonotypes expanded above 0.001 were also detected in blood.

The gene calls are TRBV12-3 or TRBV12-4 and TRBJ2-4, with D possibly TRBD2 on 5 matching bases. Here the sequenced sample was peripheral blood mononuclear cells (PBMCs), taken at new diagnosis, from a patient treated with antithyroid drugs. The clonotype comes from a woman aged 35 to 49 with Graves disease. The CDR3: CASIGLGPGDIQYF. The CDR3 DNA reads TGTGCCAGCATCGGCCTCGGGCCCGGGGACATTCAGTACTTC.